Listed here is a single T cell receptor (beta chain). Its antigen is unidentified. The sample comes from a study of Ad26.COV2.S vaccination and SARS-CoV-2 variants. Study-wide points: Reportedly, after vaccination the spike-specific CD8+ and CD4+ T cell responses displayed substantial breadth.

Stated treatment: some 20 received Ad26.COV2.S at low or high dose, single or two shots; several received placebo; per-sample allocation not given. At day 63 after the first vaccine or placebo injection, samples were drawn. The repertoire was sequenced with immunoSEQ multiplex PCR; TCRdb's copy has only in-frame clones and lacks some. This repertoire shows 350,000 to 550,000 clones, nearly 90% found once; its top ten account for about 2.5%. With V trimmed by 8 bases and J by 6 bases, 15 bases remained unmatched. This CDR3 region has 16 residues. Germline V gene lookup returns CDR1 MGHDK and CDR2 SYGVNS.

The chain has TRBV25-1 and TRBJ2-1; 8 nucleotides agree with TRBD1. The sequences come from peripheral blood, collected in a trial of Ad26.COV2.S vaccine versus placebo. This TCR was sampled from a person between 18 and 65 years old who received the Ad26.COV2.S COVID-19 vaccine or a placebo. The CDR3 loop is CASGFHPGTGLNEQFF. In DNA form, the CDR3 reads TGTGCCAGCGGATTTCACCCCGGGACAGGCCTCAATGAGCAGTTCTTC.